Sequencing of this TCR beta chain was carried out in a study of identical twins. Overall study findings and caveats: Out-of-frame alpha sequences common to twins exhibited an excess of low generation probability. Researchers caution that invariant MAIT and iNKT cells could partly confound zero-insertion analyses. Among monozygotic twins, out-of-frame TCR alpha sharing exceeded what models predicted.

This clonotype was seen a few times. Its antigen remains unidentified. TCRdb processed the 5' RACE reads anew with MiXCR; each CDR3 protein has one entry. The sample lists about 920,000 distinct CDR3 sequences, roughly an eighth occurring once. There were only healthy Caucasians among the donors. Trimming shortened V by 2 bases and J by 7 bases, and 18 bases separated the two germline ends. This CDR3 is built from 15 residues. In germline, CDR1 is DFQATT, CDR2 SNEGSKA (reference sequence). These records were also assigned to another study, of yellow fever vaccine responses in identical twins.

What was sequenced was PBMCs. The source is a woman under 30 in good health. The chain uses TRBV20-1 and TRBJ2-1; no clear D gene. CDR3 DNA: TGCAGTGCTAGACCAGTCTCCCCATTCGGAAATGAGCAGTTCTTC. Its protein is CSARPVSPFGNEQFF.